Presented here are 21 T cell receptor beta chains from one specimen sequenced in a study of T cell responses to AZD1222 COVID-19 vaccine. Profiling relied on immunoSEQ multiplex PCR, and the TCRdb table lists in-frame clones only, not all of them. The data show over 150,000 clones, just over 90% seen once. The sample was peripheral blood, taken on day 0 of MenACWY control vaccination. The receptor source for this set is an adult in good health.

The chain carries TRBV7-9 and TRBJ2-3, with D unresolved. Germline CDR1 is SEHNR and CDR2 is FQNEAQ (reference sequence). V lost 5 bases and J lost 0, with 9 bases in between. The CDR3 runs 14 residues. The DNA of the CDR3 is TGTGCCAGCAGCCTTGGACGGAGCACAGATACGCAGTATTTT. This codes for CASSLGRSTDTQYF.

The chain couples TRBV4-3 to TRBJ1-6; 8 nucleotides match TRBD1. The CDR3 is made up of 20 amino acids. V was pared by 4 bases and J by 4 bases, with 18 bases of the junction left unmatched. CDR1 LGHNA and CDR2 YSLEER come from the germline V gene. CDR3 sequence reads: CASSPREGADREGYNSPLHF. The CDR3 DNA follows: TGCGCCAGCAGCCCCCGAGAGGGGGCGGACAGGGAGGGATATAATTCACCCCTCCACTTT.

This chain joins TRBV9 and TRBJ2-1; D unresolved. Germline lookup yields CDR1 SGDLS and CDR2 YYNGEE. Deletions cut 0 bases from V and 6 bases from J, with 13 bases between. This CDR3 region has 15 residues. CDR3 protein: CASSVGLGWSNEQFF. The DNA of the CDR3 is TGTGCCAGCAGCGTAGGTCTGGGATGGAGCAATGAGCAGTTCTTC.

V gene TRBV2 combines with J gene TRBJ1-2; perhaps TRBD1 as D (5 bases). This CDR3 comprises 12 residues. Germline V gene lookup returns CDR1 SNHLY and CDR2 FYNNEI. Trimming stripped 9 bases from V and 8 bases from J, with 16 bases between. CDR3 sequence (DNA): TGTGCCAGTTGCCGGGACTTCGCAGGCTACACCTTC. Amino acids: CASCRDFAGYTF.

Only one count was recorded for this clone. The V and J genes are TRBV11-3 and TRBJ1-1; D is unclear. This CDR3 is 14 amino acids long. V was clipped by 6 bases and J by 0 bases, with 11 bases between them. The germline V gene has CDR1 SGHNT and CDR2 YENEEA. CDR3 region: CASSGVQMNTEAFF. CDR3 coding DNA: TGTGCCAGCAGTGGAGTACAGATGAACACTGAAGCTTTCTTT.

The chain recombines TRBV7-8 with TRBJ1-2, with unresolved D. The CDR3 length is 16 residues. The V and J ends lost 4 bases and 4 bases respectively, with 19 bases between them. Germline CDR1 SGHVS, CDR2 FQNEAQ. The chain's CDR3 is CASSSGAVPIAYGYTF. CDR3 DNA: TGTGCCAGCAGCTCTGGAGCGGTCCCAATCGCCTATGGCTACACCTTC. The variable domain in full, completed from reference TRBV7-8 and TRBJ1-2, reads GAGVSQSPRYKVAKRGQDVALRCDPISGHVSLFWYQQALGQGPEFLTYFQNEAQLDKSGLPSDRFFAERPEGSVSTLKIQRTQQEDSAVYLCASSSGAVPIAYGYTFGSGTRLTVV.

The rearrangement joins TRBV19 to TRBJ1-5; unclear D gene. Trimming stripped 5 bases from V and 1 base from J, with 6 bases between. Germline V gene sequence: CDR1 LNHDA, CDR2 SQIVND (reference sequence). This CDR3 spans 13 amino acids. The CDR3 protein is CASSLGSNQPQHF. The CDR3 DNA reads TGTGCCAGTAGTCTCGGGAGCAATCAGCCCCAGCATTTT.

The rearrangement joins TRBV23-1 to TRBJ2-1; 7 nucleotides line up with TRBD1. TRBV23-1 is sorted into the ORF group, with uncertain function. V was clipped by 4 bases and J by 2 bases; unmatched bases: 11. The CDR3 covers 17 residues. Here the CDR3 reads CASSPDRHRPTYNEQFF. CDR3 nucleotide sequence: TGCGCCAGCAGTCCGGACAGGCACCGACCGACCTACAATGAGCAGTTCTTC.

This chain connects TRBV7-9 to TRBJ2-1; a possible D gene is TRBD1 (6 bases). CDR3 length: 14 residues. The germline CDR1 and CDR2 sequences are SEHNR and FQNEAQ (reference sequence). Between the trimmed V and J ends, which lost 4 bases and 5 bases, there was a span of 12 bases. CDR3 nucleotides: TGTGCCAGCAGCTCCGGGACAACGAACAATGAGCAGTTCTTC. Its protein is CASSSGTTNNEQFF.

V usage is TRBV9 and J usage is TRBJ1-1; D gene ambiguous. V was cut by 3 bases and J by 1 base, with 7 bases left in between. Germline V lookup: CDR1 SGDLS, CDR2 YYNGEE. CDR3 size: 13 residues. CDR3 loop: CASSETPNTEAFF. As DNA, the CDR3 is TGTGCCAGCAGCGAGACACCGAACACTGAAGCTTTCTTT.

The CDR3 DNA sequence: TGTGCCAGCAGTACCAGGGGATCCAAAAACATTCAGTACTTC. Its translation: CASSTRGSKNIQYF. The chain joins TRBV28 to TRBJ2-4, with D possibly TRBD1 on 6 matching bases. Germline V CDR1 and CDR2: MDHEN, SYDVKM. V lost 5 bases to trimming and J lost 2 bases, with 10 bases between them. The CDR3 has 14 amino acids.

This clone was observed once. The gene calls are TRBV5-1 and TRBJ2-7; no clear D gene. There are 13 residues in the CDR3. Trimming left V 4 bases short and J 5 bases short, with 13 bases between. The germline CDR1 and CDR2 sequences are SGHRS and YFSETQ. The CDR3 loop is CASSLDPRDEQYF. The CDR3 DNA follows: TGCGCCAGCAGCCTGGACCCCCGCGACGAGCAGTACTTC.

There are a few counts of this clone. V usage is TRBV19 and J usage is TRBJ1-1; D is ambiguous. The ends were cut back, 2 bases at V and 10 bases at J, with 11 bases in the middle. Germline assignment: CDR1 LNHDA and CDR2 SQIVND (reference sequence). The CDR3 totals 12 residues. The CDR3 protein is CASSITIGGAFF. The CDR3 nucleotides are TGTGCCAGTAGTATAACTATTGGCGGAGCTTTCTTT.

The chain employs TRBV5-1 and TRBJ2-7; D perhaps matches TRBD1 (5 bases). The CDR3 is 15 residues long. Germline V CDR1 and CDR2: SGHRS, YFSETQ. Trimming shortened V by 4 bases and J by 5 bases, and 19 bases separated the two germline ends. The CDR3 sequence is CASSPVQGTNHEQYF. In DNA, the CDR3 is TGCGCCAGCAGCCCAGTGCAGGGAACTAACCACGAGCAGTACTTC.

The CDR3 sequence: CASSAQGNTGELFF. The CDR3 DNA follows: TGTGCCAGCAGCGCCCAGGGGAACACCGGGGAGCTGTTTTTT. The rearrangement uses TRBV9 and TRBJ2-2; possibly TRBD1 for D (5 bases). The CDR3 runs 14 residues. Germline-derived CDR1 and CDR2 are SGDLS and YYNGEE. Trimming shortened V by 3 bases and J by 1 base, and 7 bases separated the two germline ends.

CDR3: CASSLVNSPTTSYEQYF. Here the CDR3 DNA reads TGCGCCAGCAGCTTGGTGAACAGCCCCACGACCTCCTACGAGCAGTACTTC. This rearrangement joins TRBV5-1 to TRBJ2-7; the D is unclear. The germline V gene has CDR1 SGHRS and CDR2 YFSETQ. V was cut by 0 bases and J by 0 bases, with 16 bases left in between. The CDR3 spans 17 residues.

This clone was detected a few times. This chain uses TRBV27 with TRBJ2-7; D not certain. Trimming shortened V by 8 bases and J by 3 bases, and 11 bases separated the two germline ends. Germline lookup yields CDR1 MNHEY and CDR2 SMNVEV (reference sequence). CDR3 length equals 12 residues. Here the CDR3 reads CASSSDHYEQYF. CDR3 nucleotide sequence: TGTGCCAGCTCTTCGGACCACTACGAGCAGTACTTC.

A single count supports this clone. The V gene is TRBV18, the J gene TRBJ2-1, with D perhaps matching TRBD2 (6 bases). The germline V and J ends were trimmed by 3 bases and 6 bases, with 6 bases remaining between them. Per the germline V gene, CDR1 is KGHSH and CDR2 is LQKENI. The CDR3 is 12 amino acids. In DNA form, the CDR3 reads TGTGCCAGCTCACCGACTAGCAATGAGCAGTTCTTC. The encoded protein is CASSPTSNEQFF.

The V gene is TRBV7-2, the J gene TRBJ2-4; no firm D call. The germline V and J ends were trimmed by 4 bases and 8 bases, with 6 bases remaining between them. The CDR3 has 11 amino acids. Germline V lookup: CDR1 SGHTA, CDR2 FQGNSA. CDR3 loop: CASSSLDIQYF. The CDR3 DNA reads as TGTGCCAGCAGCTCATTAGACATTCAGTACTTC.

CDR3 bases: TGTGCCAGCAGCCCAGGGGATAGCTCCTACAATGAGCAGTTCTTC. Protein product: CASSPGDSSYNEQFF. The chain carries TRBV5-8 and TRBJ2-1, with a possible D match to TRBD1 (6 bases). This CDR3 is built from 15 residues. The V and J ends lost 4 bases and 0 bases respectively, with 11 bases between them. Germline V gene sequence: CDR1 SGHTS, CDR2 YDEGEE.

This sequence joins TRBV28 and TRBJ1-5; D is ambiguous. Germline values: CDR1 MDHEN, CDR2 SYDVKM. Trimming took 6 bases from V and 4 from J, leaving 19 bases between them. The CDR3 contains 16 residues. The CDR3 is CASRGYRTDQNQPQHF. The CDR3 region has the DNA TGTGCCAGCAGGGGATACCGGACTGATCAAAATCAGCCCCAGCATTTT.